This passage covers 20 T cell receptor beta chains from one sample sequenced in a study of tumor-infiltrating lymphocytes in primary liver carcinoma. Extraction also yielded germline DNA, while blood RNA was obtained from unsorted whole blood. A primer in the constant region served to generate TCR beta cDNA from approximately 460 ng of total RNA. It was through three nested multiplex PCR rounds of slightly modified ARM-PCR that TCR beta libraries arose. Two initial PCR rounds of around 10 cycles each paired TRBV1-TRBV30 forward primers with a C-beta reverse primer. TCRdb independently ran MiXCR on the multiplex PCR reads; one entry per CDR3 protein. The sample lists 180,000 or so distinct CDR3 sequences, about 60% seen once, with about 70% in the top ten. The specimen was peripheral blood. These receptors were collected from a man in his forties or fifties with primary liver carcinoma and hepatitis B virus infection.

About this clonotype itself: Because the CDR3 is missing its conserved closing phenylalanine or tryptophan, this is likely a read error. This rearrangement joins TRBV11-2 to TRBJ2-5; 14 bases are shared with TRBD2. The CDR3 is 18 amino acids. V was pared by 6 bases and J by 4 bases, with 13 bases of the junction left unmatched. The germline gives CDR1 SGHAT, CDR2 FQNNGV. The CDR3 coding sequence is TGTGCCAGCAGTTCCCGGGGACTAGCGGGAGCCCCTGGAGAGACCCAGTACCTC. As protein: CASSSRGLAGAPGETQYL.

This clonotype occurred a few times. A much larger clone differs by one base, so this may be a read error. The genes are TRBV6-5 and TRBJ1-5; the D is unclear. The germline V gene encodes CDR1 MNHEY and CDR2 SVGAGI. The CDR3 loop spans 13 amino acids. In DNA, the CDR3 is TGTACCAGCAGTTACTCGTCGACGCAGCCCCAGCATTTT. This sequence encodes CTSSYSSTQPQHF.

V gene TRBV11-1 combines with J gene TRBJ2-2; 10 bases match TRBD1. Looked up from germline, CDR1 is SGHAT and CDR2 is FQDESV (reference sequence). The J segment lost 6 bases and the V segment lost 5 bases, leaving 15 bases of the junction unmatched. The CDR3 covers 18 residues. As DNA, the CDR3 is TGTGCCAGCAGCACCTCCTTCGCGGTGACAGGGGGCGCCGGGGAGCTGTTTTTT. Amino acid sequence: CASSTSFAVTGGAGELFF.

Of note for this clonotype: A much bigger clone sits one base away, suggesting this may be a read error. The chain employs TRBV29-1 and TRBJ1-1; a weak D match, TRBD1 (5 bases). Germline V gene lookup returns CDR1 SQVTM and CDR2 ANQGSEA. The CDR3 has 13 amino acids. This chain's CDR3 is CSVPSGSSTEALF. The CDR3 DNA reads TGCAGCGTTCCGTCAGGGTCGAGTACTGAAGCTTTATTT.

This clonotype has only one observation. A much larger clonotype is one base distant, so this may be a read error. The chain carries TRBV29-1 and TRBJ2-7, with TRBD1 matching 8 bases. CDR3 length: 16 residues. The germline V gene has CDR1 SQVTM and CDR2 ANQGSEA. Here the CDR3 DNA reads TGCGGCGTCGCTACCGGAGGGGGACAGGCTGCCTACGAGCAGTACTTC. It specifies CGVATGGGQAAYEQYF.

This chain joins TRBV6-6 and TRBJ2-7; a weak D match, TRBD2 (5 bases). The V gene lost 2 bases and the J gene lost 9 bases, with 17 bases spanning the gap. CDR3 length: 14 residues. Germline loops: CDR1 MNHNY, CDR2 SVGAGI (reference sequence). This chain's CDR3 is CASSYEMFPAGQYF. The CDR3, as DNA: TGTGCCAGCAGTTACGAGATGTTCCCCGCGGGGCAGTACTTC.

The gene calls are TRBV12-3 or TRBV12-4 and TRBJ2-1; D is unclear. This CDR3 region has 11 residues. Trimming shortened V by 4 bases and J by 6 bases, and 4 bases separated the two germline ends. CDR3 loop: CASSSANEQFF. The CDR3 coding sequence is TGTGCCAGCAGTTCTGCCAATGAGCAGTTCTTC.

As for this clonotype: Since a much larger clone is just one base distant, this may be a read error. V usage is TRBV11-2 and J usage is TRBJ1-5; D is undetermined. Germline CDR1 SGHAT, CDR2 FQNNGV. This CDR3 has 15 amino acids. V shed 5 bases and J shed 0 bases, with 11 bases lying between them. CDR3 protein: CASSRRVSSNQPQHF. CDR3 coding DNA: TGTGCCAGCAGCAGACGAGTCAGTAGCAATCAGCCCCAGCATTTT.

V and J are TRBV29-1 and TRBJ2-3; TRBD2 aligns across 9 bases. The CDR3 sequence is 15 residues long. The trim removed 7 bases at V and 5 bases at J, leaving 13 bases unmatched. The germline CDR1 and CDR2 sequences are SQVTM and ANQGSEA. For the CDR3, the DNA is TGCAGCGGGGTGACTAGCGGAATCAAAGGAGATACGCAGTATTTT. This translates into CSGVTSGIKGDTQYF.

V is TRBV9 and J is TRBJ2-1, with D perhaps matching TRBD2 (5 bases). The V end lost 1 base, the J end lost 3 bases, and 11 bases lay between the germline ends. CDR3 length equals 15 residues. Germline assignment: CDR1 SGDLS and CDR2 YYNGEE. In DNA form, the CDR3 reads TGTGCCAGCAGCGTAAACCTAGCCAACTACAATGAGCAGTTCTTC. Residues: CASSVNLANYNEQFF. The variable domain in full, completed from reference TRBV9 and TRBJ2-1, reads DSGVTQTPKHLITATGQRVTLRCSPRSGDLSVYWYQQSLDQGLQFLIQYYNGEERAKGNILERFSAQQFPDLHSELNLSSLELGDSALYFCASSVNLANYNEQFFGPGTRLTVL.

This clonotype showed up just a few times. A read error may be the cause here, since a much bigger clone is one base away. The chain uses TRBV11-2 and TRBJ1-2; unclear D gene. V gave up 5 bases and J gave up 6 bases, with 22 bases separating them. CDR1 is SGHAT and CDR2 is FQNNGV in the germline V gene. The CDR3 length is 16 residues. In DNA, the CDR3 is TGTGCCAGCAGCCCTCGAGTCTCGCAGGAACGTAATGGCTACACCTTC. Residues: CASSPRVSQERNGYTF.

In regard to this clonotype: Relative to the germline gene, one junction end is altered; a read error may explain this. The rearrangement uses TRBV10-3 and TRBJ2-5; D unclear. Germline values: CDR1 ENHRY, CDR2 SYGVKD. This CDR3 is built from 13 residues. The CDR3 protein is CAITESLWETQYF. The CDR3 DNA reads TGTGCCATCACTGAGTCCCTATGGGAGACCCAGTACTTC.

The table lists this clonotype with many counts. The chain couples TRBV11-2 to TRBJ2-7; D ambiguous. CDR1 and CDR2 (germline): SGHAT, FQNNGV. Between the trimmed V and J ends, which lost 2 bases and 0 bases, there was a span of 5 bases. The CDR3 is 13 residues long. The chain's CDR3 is CASSLYGSYEQYF. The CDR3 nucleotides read TGTGCCAGCAGCTTATACGGCTCCTACGAGCAGTACTTC.

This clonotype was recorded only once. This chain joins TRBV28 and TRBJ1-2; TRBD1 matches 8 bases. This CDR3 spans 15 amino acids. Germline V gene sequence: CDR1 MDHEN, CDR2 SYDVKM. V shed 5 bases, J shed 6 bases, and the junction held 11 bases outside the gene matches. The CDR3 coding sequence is TGTGCCAGCAGTCCGACAGGGGCAGGGATGAATGGCTACACCTTC. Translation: CASSPTGAGMNGYTF.

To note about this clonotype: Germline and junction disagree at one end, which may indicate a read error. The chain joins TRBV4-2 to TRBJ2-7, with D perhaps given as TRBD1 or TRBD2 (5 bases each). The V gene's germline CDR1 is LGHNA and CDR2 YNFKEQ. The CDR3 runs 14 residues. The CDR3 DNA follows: TGTGCCAGCACCCAAGAACGAGGGGCCTACGAGCAGTACTTC. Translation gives CASTQERGAYEQYF.

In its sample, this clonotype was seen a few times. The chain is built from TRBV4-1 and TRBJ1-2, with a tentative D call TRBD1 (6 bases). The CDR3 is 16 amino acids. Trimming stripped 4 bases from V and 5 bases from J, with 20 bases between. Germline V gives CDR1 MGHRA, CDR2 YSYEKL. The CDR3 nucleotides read TGCGCCAGCAGCCGGGATCTATCAACAGGGCAGTATGGCTACACCTTC. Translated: CASSRDLSTGQYGYTF.

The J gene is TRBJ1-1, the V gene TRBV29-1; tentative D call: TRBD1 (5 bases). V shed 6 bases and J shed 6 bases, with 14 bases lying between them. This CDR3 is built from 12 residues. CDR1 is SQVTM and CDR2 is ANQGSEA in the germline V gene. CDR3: CSVEGRSAEAFF. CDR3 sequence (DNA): TGCAGCGTGGAGGGACGTTCGGCTGAAGCTTTCTTT.

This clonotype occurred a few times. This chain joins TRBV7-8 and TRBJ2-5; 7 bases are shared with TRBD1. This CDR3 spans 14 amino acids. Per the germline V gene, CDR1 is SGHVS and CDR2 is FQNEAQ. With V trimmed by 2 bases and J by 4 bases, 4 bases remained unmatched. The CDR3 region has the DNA TGTGCCAGCAGCTTAAAGACAGGGTTAGAGACCCAGTACTTC. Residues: CASSLKTGLETQYF. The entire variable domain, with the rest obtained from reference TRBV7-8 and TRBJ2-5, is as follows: GAGVSQSPRYKVAKRGQDVALRCDPISGHVSLFWYQQALGQGPEFLTYFQNEAQLDKSGLPSDRFFAERPEGSVSTLKIQRTQQEDSAVYLCASSLKTGLETQYFGPGTRLLVL.

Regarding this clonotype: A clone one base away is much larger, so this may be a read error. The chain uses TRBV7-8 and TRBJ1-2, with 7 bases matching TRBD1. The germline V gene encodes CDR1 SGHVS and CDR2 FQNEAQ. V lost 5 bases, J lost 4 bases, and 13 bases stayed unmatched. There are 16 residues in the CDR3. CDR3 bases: TGTGCCAGCAGCACATCAACGCTCCGGGACAGCTATGGCTACACCTTC. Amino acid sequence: CASSTSTLRDSYGYTF.

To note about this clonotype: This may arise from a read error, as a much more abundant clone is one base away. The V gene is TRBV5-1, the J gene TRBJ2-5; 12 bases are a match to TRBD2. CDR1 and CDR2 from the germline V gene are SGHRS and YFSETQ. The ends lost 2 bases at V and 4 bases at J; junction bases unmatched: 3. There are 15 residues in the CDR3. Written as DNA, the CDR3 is TGCGCCAGCAGCTTACTAGCGGGAGGAGGAGAGACCCAGTACTTC. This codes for CASSLLAGGGETQYF.